The next 23 T cell receptor beta chains were all read from a single sample in a study of T-cell reconstitution after alpha-beta-depleted transplantation in children. Unique molecular identifiers were incorporated when the TCRbeta library was constructed. TCRdb re-analysed the PCR reads in MiXCR, keeping a single row per CDR3 protein. The sample lists fewer than 700,000 distinct CDR3 sequences, roughly 13% seen once, with around 2.2% in the top ten. The specimen comprised PBMCs, mostly from graft donor cells, sampled 360 days after TCRalphabeta/CD19-depleted stem cell transplant. The receptor source for this set is a male patient between 5 and 17 years old who had a stem cell transplant for acute myeloid leukemia, so the T cells may come from the graft donor.

The genes are TRBV20-1 and TRBJ1-5; D may be TRBD1 (5 bases). CDR1 is DFQATT, CDR2 SNEGSKA, per germline (reference sequence). Trimming stripped 0 bases from V and 9 bases from J, with 6 bases between. CDR3 length: 11 residues. CDR3 sequence: CSARDGAPQHF. CDR3 DNA sequence: TGCAGTGCTAGAGATGGGGCGCCCCAGCATTTT.

The chain links TRBV20-1 to TRBJ2-3; TRBD2 matches 12 bases. CDR1 DFQATT and CDR2 SNEGSKA come from the germline V gene (reference sequence). The CDR3 runs 16 residues. The V gene end was trimmed by 2 bases and the J gene end by 4 bases; junction bases not matched to a gene: 7. The CDR3: CSARWDLAGGADTQYF. Here the CDR3 DNA reads TGCAGTGCTAGATGGGATCTAGCGGGAGGGGCAGATACGCAGTATTTT.

Of note for this clonotype: A junction boundary mismatches the germline segment, possibly from a read error. V and J are TRBV6-5 and TRBJ2-5; no reliable D call. In germline, CDR1 is MNHEY, CDR2 SVGAGI. The CDR3 spans 11 residues. The CDR3 sequence is CASSYFGTQYF. DNA for the CDR3: TGCGCCAGCAGTTACTTCGGGACCCAGTACTTC.

The table lists this clonotype with a few counts. The rearrangement links TRBV28 to TRBJ2-7; D possibly matches TRBD1 or TRBD2 (5 bases each). Trimming pared 5 bases from V and 0 bases from J, leaving 11 bases between. The CDR3 has 14 amino acids. Germline loops: CDR1 MDHEN, CDR2 SYDVKM. The CDR3 bases are TGTGCCAGCAGTCATGCAGGGAGCTCCTACGAGCAGTACTTC. Its protein is CASSHAGSSYEQYF. Complete variable domain (other parts from reference TRBV28 and TRBJ2-7): DVKVTQSSRYLVKRTGEKVFLECVQDMDHENMFWYRQDPGLGLRLIYFSYDVKMKEKGDIPEGYSVSREKKERFSLILESASTNQTSMYLCASSHAGSSYEQYFGPGTRLTVT.

This clonotype was observed at least ten times. The chain is built from TRBV11-2 and TRBJ1-3; maybe TRBD1 (6 bases). Germline CDR1 reads SGHAT; CDR2 reads FQNNGV. V was clipped by 5 bases and J by 7 bases, with 18 bases between them. CDR3 length equals 15 residues. Here the CDR3 reads CASSKQGGSVNTIYF. In DNA, the CDR3 is TGTGCCAGCAGCAAACAAGGGGGATCAGTTAACACCATATATTTT.

This clonotype was seen a few times. The chain carries TRBV21-1 and TRBJ1-1. TRBV21-1 is annotated as a pseudogene. This CDR3 comprises 13 residues. The CDR3 region has the DNA TGTGCCAGCAGCATAGGGTGGGACACTGAAGCTTTCTTT. The encoded protein is CASSIGWDTEAFF.

This clonotype was recorded a few times. The V gene is TRBV3-1, the J gene TRBJ2-1; TRBD1 agrees at 7 bases. CDR1 LGHDT and CDR2 YNNKEL come from the germline V gene (reference sequence). After removal of 0 bases from V and 4 bases from J, the junction contained 6 bases not matched to a gene. The CDR3 extends over 16 amino acids. Written as DNA, the CDR3 is TGTGCCAGCAGCCAAGAAGTAGGGACAGCGTACAATGAGCAGTTCTTC. It codes for CASSQEVGTAYNEQFF.

The chain combines TRBV11-1 with TRBJ2-7, with TRBD2 identical over 11 bases. V trimming: 2 bases; J trimming: 5 bases; junction bases outside the gene matches: 11. The CDR3 is made up of 17 amino acids. Germline lookup yields CDR1 SGHAT and CDR2 FQDESV (reference sequence). The CDR3 DNA reads as TGTGCCAGCAGCTTAACAACTAGCGGGAGTGTGGCAAACGAGCAGTACTTC. Amino acid sequence: CASSLTTSGSVANEQYF.

The rearrangement uses TRBV28 and TRBJ2-1; 7 positions match TRBD2. V gave up 0 bases and J gave up 3 bases; unmatched junction bases: 8. CDR1 and CDR2 from the germline V gene are MDHEN and SYDVKM. The CDR3 loop spans 17 amino acids. CDR3: CASSLWIGLADYNEQFF. DNA for the CDR3: TGTGCCAGCAGTTTATGGATCGGCCTAGCGGACTACAATGAGCAGTTCTTC.

This clonotype was observed many times. The chain uses TRBV12-3 or TRBV12-4 and TRBJ1-2; D not certain. The CDR3 contains 14 residues. Trimming left V 3 bases short and J 0 bases short, with 8 bases between. For the CDR3, the DNA is TGTGCCAGCAGTTTCAGCTTAACTAACTATGGCTACACCTTC. Translating gives CASSFSLTNYGYTF.

This clonotype was seen only a few times. V gene TRBV28 combines with J gene TRBJ2-4; tentatively, D is TRBD1 (6 bases). V was clipped by 4 bases and J by 7 bases, with 11 bases between them. The CDR3 contains 13 residues. Germline CDR1 and CDR2: MDHEN and SYDVKM. The DNA of the CDR3 is TGTGCCAGCAGTTACATAAGGGGGAACATTCAGTACTTC. Translation: CASSYIRGNIQYF.

This clonotype showed up just a few times. This chain joins TRBV5-1 and TRBJ2-1; 12 bases align to TRBD2. CDR1 SGHRS and CDR2 YFSETQ come from the germline V gene. The CDR3 covers 15 residues. Germline trimming cut 5 bases from V and 3 bases from J; bases unmatched to any gene: 3. The CDR3 DNA reads as TGCGCCAGCAGACCACTAGCGGGAGGCTACAATGAGCAGTTCTTC. Protein product: CASRPLAGGYNEQFF.

At least ten counts were recorded for this clonotype. The gene calls are TRBV24-1 and TRBJ2-3; no reliable D call. The germline V gene has CDR1 KGHDR and CDR2 SFDVKD. The CDR3 is 13 residues long. Deletions cut 5 bases from V and 4 bases from J, with 9 bases between. The CDR3 region is CATSAYYSDTQYF. The CDR3 DNA sequence: TGTGCCACCAGTGCTTATTACTCAGATACGCAGTATTTT.

V gene TRBV9 combines with J gene TRBJ2-7; D might be TRBD2 (6 bases). Germline values: CDR1 SGDLS, CDR2 YYNGEE. V was pared by 3 bases and J by 1 base, with 17 bases between. There are 16 residues in the CDR3. In DNA form, the CDR3 reads TGTGCCAGCAGCGCCGGCTGGAGGGGCCGGTCCTACGAGCAGTACTTC. Translating it yields CASSAGWRGRSYEQYF.

The chain carries TRBV28 and TRBJ2-3, with 10 positions matching TRBD2. CDR3 length equals 19 residues. CDR1 is MDHEN, CDR2 SYDVKM, per germline. The ends lost 5 bases at V and 6 bases at J; junction bases unmatched: 20. CDR3 in amino acids: CASSLTSGLTGFGVDTQYF. The CDR3 DNA reads as TGTGCCAGCAGTCTGACTAGCGGGCTAACGGGATTTGGTGTGGATACGCAGTATTTT.

The sample holds many counts of this clonotype. This chain connects TRBV9 to TRBJ2-1; tentatively, D is TRBD2 (5 bases). Germline CDR1 reads SGDLS; CDR2 reads YYNGEE. V lost 3 bases and J 3 bases, leaving 22 bases between the germline ends. The CDR3 contains 18 residues. CDR3 residues: CASSERLKHIEDYNEQFF. The DNA of the CDR3 is TGTGCCAGCAGCGAGAGACTAAAACATATTGAGGACTACAATGAGCAGTTCTTC.

The chain couples TRBV4-2 to TRBJ2-7; weak D call: TRBD1 (5 bases). V was cut by 0 bases and J by 1 base, with 13 bases left in between. The CDR3 consists of 16 residues. Germline V gene data show CDR1 as LGHNA and CDR2 as YNFKEQ. As DNA, the CDR3 is TGTGCCAGCAGCCAAGATCGAGATTGGACATCCTACGAGCAGTACTTC. Amino acids: CASSQDRDWTSYEQYF.

This clonotype occurred many times. The rearrangement uses TRBV12-3 or TRBV12-4 and TRBJ2-6; the D is unclear. V lost 0 bases, J lost 1 base, and 10 bases lay in between. This CDR3 comprises 17 residues. CDR3 residues: CASSLALRASGANVLTF. For the CDR3, the DNA is TGTGCCAGCAGTTTAGCGCTGAGAGCTTCTGGGGCCAACGTCCTGACTTTC.

The chain links TRBV20-1 to TRBJ1-1; D is perhaps TRBD1 (5 bases). This CDR3 comprises 11 residues. Trimming left V 4 bases short and J 4 bases short, with 7 bases between. Germline CDR1 and CDR2: DFQATT and SNEGSKA (reference sequence). CDR3 loop: CSAIQGTEAFF. The DNA of the CDR3 is TGCAGTGCTATTCAGGGCACTGAAGCTTTCTTT.

The rearrangement joins TRBV7-6 to TRBJ2-3; a weak D match, TRBD1 (6 bases). Trimming removed 1 base from V and 6 bases from J, with 20 bases in between. Germline assignment: CDR1 SGHVS and CDR2 FNYEAQ. This CDR3 is 17 amino acids long. The CDR3 sequence: CASSLELYRVYSDTQYF. The CDR3 nucleotides read TGTGCCAGCAGCTTAGAACTTTACAGGGTATATTCGGATACGCAGTATTTT.

This clonotype has only a few counts. This chain uses TRBV30 with TRBJ2-7, with TRBD1 matching 7 bases. CDR1 and CDR2 from the germline V gene are GTSNPN and SVGIG (reference sequence). This CDR3 contains 15 residues. CDR3 sequence reads: CARGLQGKESYEQYF. The DNA of the CDR3 is TGTGCTAGGGGGTTACAGGGGAAGGAGTCCTACGAGCAGTACTTC.

The gene calls are TRBV20-1 and TRBJ2-3; possibly TRBD2 for D (6 bases). The germline V gene encodes CDR1 DFQATT and CDR2 SNEGSKA (reference sequence). The CDR3 runs 14 residues. Trimming shortened V by 4 bases and J by 2 bases, and 13 bases separated the two germline ends. The DNA of the CDR3 is TGCAGTGCTACCGGTAGCGGACTCACAGATACGCAGTATTTT. It translates to CSATGSGLTDTQYF.

This chain uses TRBV12-3 or TRBV12-4 with TRBJ2-1, with no clear D. Trimming removed 6 bases from V and 7 bases from J, with 22 bases in between. The CDR3 has 16 residues. The CDR3 region has the DNA TGTGCCAGCAGCCCCCTCTCGAGCAGTCTAGGAAATGAGCAGTTCTTC. Translating it yields CASSPLSSSLGNEQFF.